Below are 8 T cell receptor beta chains sequenced from a single sample in a study of blood T cell repertoires in COVID-19. Sequencing used immunoSEQ multiplex PCR; TCRdb keeps in-frame clones, though not all of them. In the table there are about 270,000 clones, about 82% of which are singletons. The sequencing input was peripheral blood. Receptors originate from a woman aged 50 to 65 with active or convalescent COVID-19.

CDR3 loop: CASGENYGYTF. The CDR3 nucleotides are TGTGCCAGCGGAGAGAACTATGGCTACACCTTC. This chain links TRBV28 with TRBJ1-2; D is uncertain. CDR3 length: 11 residues. Germline lookup yields CDR1 MDHEN and CDR2 SYDVKM. The V end lost 8 bases, the J end lost 2 bases, and 6 bases lay between the germline ends.

The rearrangement joins TRBV28 to TRBJ1-5, with 8 positions matching TRBD1. Per germline, CDR1 MDHEN and CDR2 SYDVKM. This CDR3 region has 14 residues. J gave up 5 bases and V 5 bases, and 5 bases lay outside the gene matches. The CDR3 spells CASSQWTGHQPQHF. The DNA of the CDR3 is TGTGCCAGCAGTCAATGGACAGGGCATCAGCCCCAGCATTTT.

This chain uses TRBV28 with TRBJ1-6; D uncertain. The CDR3 contains 14 residues. V was trimmed by 6 bases and J by 5 bases, leaving 11 bases between them. Per the germline V gene, CDR1 is MDHEN and CDR2 is SYDVKM. In nucleotides, the CDR3 is TGTGCCAGCAGCTTGACACACGATAATTCACCCCTCCACTTT. Translating it yields CASSLTHDNSPLHF. Using reference TRBV28 and TRBJ1-6 for the parts outside the CDR3, the full variable domain is DVKVTQSSRYLVKRTGEKVFLECVQDMDHENMFWYRQDPGLGLRLIYFSYDVKMKEKGDIPEGYSVSREKKERFSLILESASTNQTSMYLCASSLTHDNSPLHFGNGTRLTVT.

The sample holds one count of this clone. Germline and junction disagree at one end, which may indicate a read error. V gene TRBV6-1 combines with J gene TRBJ1-2; possible D gene TRBD1, 6 bases. CDR1 and CDR2 (germline): MNHNS, SASEGT. This CDR3 spans 12 amino acids. CDR3 protein: CASSEGALRDIF. CDR3 DNA: TGTGCCAGCAGTGAAGGCGCCCTCCGGGACATCTTC.

A few counts support this clone. The chain couples TRBV7-9 to TRBJ1-3, with TRBD1 matching 8 bases. The germline V gene has CDR1 SEHNR and CDR2 FQNEAQ (reference sequence). The junction had 9 bases not matched to a gene; V was cut back by 4 bases and J by 4 bases. The CDR3 has 16 residues. CDR3 loop: CASSSTGTGAGNTIYF. The CDR3 region has the DNA TGTGCCAGCAGCTCTACCGGGACAGGTGCGGGAAACACCATATATTTT.

The chain couples TRBV21-1 to TRBJ1-5. TRBV21-1 is designated a pseudogene. This CDR3 is built from 19 residues. CDR3 sequence (DNA): TGTGCCAGCAGCAAAGTCCCCTCCAGGCGGTCAGGTCGGGGTCAGCCCCAGCATTTT. Its translation is CASSKVPSRRSGRGQPQHF.

This clone was observed a single time. The chain employs TRBV7-2 and TRBJ1-4, with D possibly being TRBD1 (6 bases). Trimming cost V 5 bases and J 7 bases, with 14 bases left between them. In germline, CDR1 is SGHTA, CDR2 FQGNSA. This CDR3 is built from 14 residues. The CDR3: CASSQQGLAEKLFF. The CDR3 coding sequence is TGTGCCAGCAGCCAACAGGGTTTAGCTGAAAAACTGTTTTTT. The complete variable domain, with remaining parts taken from reference TRBV7-2 and TRBJ1-4, reads GAGVSQSPSNKVTEKGKDVELRCDPISGHTALYWYRQSLGQGLEFLIYFQGNSAPDKSGLPSDRFSAERTGGSVSTLTIQRTQQEDSAVYLCASSQQGLAEKLFFGSGTQLSVL.

The chain employs TRBV12-3 or TRBV12-4 and TRBJ2-7, with 7 bases lining up with TRBD1. V lost 6 bases and J lost 2; bases outside the gene matches: 4. The CDR3 runs to 13 residues. CDR3 bases: TGTGCCAGCAGGCCAGGGGGTCCCTACGAGCAGTACTTC. Translating it yields CASRPGGPYEQYF.